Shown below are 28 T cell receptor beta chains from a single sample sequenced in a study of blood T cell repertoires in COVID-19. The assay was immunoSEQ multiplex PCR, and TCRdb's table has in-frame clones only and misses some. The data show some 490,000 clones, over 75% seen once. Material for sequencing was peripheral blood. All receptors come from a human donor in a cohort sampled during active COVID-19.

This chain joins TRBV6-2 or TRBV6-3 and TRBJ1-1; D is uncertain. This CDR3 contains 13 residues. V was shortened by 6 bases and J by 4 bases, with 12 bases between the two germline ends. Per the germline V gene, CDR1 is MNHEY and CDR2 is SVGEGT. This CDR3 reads CASSDLGATEAFF. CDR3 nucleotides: TGTGCCAGCAGCGACCTGGGAGCCACTGAAGCTTTCTTT.

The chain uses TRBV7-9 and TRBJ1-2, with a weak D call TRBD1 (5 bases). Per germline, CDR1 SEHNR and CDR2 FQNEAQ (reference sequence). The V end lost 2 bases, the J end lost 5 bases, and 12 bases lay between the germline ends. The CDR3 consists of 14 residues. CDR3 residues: CASSLMAGTYGYTF. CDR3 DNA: TGTGCCAGCAGCTTAATGGCAGGGACTTATGGCTACACCTTC.

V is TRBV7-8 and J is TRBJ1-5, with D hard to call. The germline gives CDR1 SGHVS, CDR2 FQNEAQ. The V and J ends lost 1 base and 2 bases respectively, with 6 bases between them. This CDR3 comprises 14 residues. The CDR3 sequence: CASSLVAGNQPQHF. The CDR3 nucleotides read TGTGCCAGCAGCTTAGTGGCAGGCAATCAGCCCCAGCATTTT.

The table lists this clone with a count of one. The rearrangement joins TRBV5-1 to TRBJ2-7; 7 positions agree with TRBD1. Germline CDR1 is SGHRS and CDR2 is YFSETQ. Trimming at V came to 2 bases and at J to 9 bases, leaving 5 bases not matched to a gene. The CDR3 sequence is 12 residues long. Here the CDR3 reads CASSLGQARQYF. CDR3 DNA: TGCGCCAGCAGCTTAGGACAGGCGAGGCAGTACTTC.

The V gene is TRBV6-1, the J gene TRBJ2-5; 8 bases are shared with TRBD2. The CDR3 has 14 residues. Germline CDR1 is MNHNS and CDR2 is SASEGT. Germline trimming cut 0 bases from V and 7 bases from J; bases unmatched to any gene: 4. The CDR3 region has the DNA TGTGCCAGCAGTGAAGCAGCGGGAGAAGGGACCCAGTACTTC. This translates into CASSEAAGEGTQYF.

The CDR3: CASSPTIRTGGDYGYTF. The CDR3 nucleotides read TGTGCCAGCTCACCCACCATTCGGACAGGGGGAGACTATGGCTACACCTTC. The chain recombines TRBV18 with TRBJ1-2; 10 bases map to TRBD1. Germline V lookup: CDR1 KGHSH, CDR2 LQKENI. With V trimmed by 3 bases and J by 3 bases, 10 bases remained unmatched. This CDR3 has 17 amino acids.

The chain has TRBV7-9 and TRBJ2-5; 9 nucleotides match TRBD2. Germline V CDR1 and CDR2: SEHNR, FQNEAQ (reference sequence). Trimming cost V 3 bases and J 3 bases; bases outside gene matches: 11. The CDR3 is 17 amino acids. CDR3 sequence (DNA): TGTGCCAGCAGCTTCGCGGGGGGGACTCCAGATAAAGAGACCCAGTACTTC. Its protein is CASSFAGGTPDKETQYF. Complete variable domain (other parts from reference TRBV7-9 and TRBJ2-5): DTGVSQNPRHKITKRGQNVTFRCDPISEHNRLYWYRQTLGQGPEFLTYFQNEAQLEKSRLLSDRFSAERPKGSFSTLEIQRTEQGDSAMYLCASSFAGGTPDKETQYFGPGTRLLVL.

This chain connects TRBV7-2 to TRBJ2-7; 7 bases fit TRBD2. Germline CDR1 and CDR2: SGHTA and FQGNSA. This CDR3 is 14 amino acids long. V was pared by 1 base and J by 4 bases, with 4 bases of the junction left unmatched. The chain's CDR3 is CASSLGPSGYEQYF. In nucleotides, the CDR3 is TGTGCCAGCAGCTTAGGTCCTAGCGGTTACGAGCAGTACTTC.

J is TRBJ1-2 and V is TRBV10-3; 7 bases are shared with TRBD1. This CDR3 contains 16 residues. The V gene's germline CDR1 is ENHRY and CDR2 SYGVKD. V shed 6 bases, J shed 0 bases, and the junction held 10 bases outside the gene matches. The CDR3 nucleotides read TGTGCCATCAGCGGGACAGCCGAGAATGCTAACTATGGCTACACCTTC. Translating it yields CAISGTAENANYGYTF.

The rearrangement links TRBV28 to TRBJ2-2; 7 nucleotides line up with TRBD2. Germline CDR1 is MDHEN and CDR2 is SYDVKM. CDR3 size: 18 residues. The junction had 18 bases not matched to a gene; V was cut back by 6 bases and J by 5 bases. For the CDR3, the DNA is TGTGCCAGCAGGGGCGGGGGAGTCGGCGTCGGACGGACCGGGGAGCTGTTTTTT. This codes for CASRGGGVGVGRTGELFF.

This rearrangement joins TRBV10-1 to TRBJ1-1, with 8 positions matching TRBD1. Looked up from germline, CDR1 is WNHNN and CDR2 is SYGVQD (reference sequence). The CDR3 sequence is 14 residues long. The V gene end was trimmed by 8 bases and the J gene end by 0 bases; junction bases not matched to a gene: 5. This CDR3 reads CASRRTGLNTEAFF. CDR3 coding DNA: TGCGCCAGCCGACGGACAGGGTTGAACACTGAAGCTTTCTTT.

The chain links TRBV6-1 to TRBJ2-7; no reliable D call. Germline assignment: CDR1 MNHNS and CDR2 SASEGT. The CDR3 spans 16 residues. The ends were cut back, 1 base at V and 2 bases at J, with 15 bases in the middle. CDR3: CASSEVSRYPTYEQYF. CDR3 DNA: TGTGCCAGCAGTGAAGTTAGCCGTTATCCTACCTACGAGCAGTACTTC.

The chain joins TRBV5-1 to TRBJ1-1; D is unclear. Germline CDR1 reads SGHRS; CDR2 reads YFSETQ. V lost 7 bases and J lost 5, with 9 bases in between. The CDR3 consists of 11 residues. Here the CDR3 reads CASWAGTEAFF. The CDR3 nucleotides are TGCGCCAGCTGGGCGGGGACTGAAGCTTTCTTT.

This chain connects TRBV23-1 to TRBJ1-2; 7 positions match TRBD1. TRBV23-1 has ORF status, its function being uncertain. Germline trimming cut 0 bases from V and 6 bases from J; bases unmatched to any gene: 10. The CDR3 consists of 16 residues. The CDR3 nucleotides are TGCGCCAGCAGTCAATCGAGGAGGGGGCGGGCGAATGGCTACACCTTC. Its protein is CASSQSRRGRANGYTF.

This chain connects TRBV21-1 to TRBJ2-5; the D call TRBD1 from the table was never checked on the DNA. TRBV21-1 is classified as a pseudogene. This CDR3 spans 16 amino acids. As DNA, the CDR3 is TGTGCCAGCAGCAGGCGGACAGGGCCCGCCCAAGAGACCCAGTACTTC. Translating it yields CASSRRTGPAQETQYF.

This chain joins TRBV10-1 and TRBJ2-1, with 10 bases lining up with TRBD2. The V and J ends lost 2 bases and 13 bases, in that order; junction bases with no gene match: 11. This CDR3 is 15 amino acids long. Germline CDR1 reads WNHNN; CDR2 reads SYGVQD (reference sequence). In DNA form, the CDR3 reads TGCGCCAGCAGTGAGAGGACTAGCGGCCGAACGGCACAGTTCTTC. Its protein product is CASSERTSGRTAQFF.

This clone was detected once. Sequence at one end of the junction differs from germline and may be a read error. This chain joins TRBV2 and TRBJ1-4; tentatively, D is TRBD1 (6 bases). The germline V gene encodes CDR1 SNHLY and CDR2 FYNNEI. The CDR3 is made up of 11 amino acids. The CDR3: CASSFNRVGVF. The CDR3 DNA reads TGTGCCAGCAGTTTTAACAGGGTCGGGGTTTTT. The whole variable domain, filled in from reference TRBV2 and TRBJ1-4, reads EPEVTQTPSHQVTQMGQEVILRCVPISNHLYFYWYRQILGQKVEFLVSFYNNEISEKSEIFDDQFSVERPDGSNFTLKIRSTKLEDSAMYFCASSFNRVGVFGSGTQLSVL.

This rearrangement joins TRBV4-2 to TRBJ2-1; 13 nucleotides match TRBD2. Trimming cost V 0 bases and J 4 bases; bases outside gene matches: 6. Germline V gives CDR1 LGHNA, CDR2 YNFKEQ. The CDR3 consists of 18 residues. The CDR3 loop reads CASSQDRGLAGFYNEQFF. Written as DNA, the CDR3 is TGTGCCAGCAGCCAAGACAGGGGACTAGCGGGATTTTACAATGAGCAGTTCTTC.

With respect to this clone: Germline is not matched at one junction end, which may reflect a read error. CDR3 DNA: TGTGCCAGCAGCTCCCTCCGGGGGTTGGTCTTC. Translated: CASSSLRGLVF. The chain recombines TRBV4-2 with TRBJ2-7; a weak D match, TRBD2 (6 bases). Germline V gene data show CDR1 as LGHNA and CDR2 as YNFKEQ. CDR3 size: 11 residues.

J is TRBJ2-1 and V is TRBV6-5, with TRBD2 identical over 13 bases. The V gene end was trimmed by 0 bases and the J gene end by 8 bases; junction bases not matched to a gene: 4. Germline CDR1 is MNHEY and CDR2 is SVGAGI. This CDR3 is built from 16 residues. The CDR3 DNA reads TGTGCCAGCAGTTACTCCCGGACTAGCGGGAGCCATGAGCAGTTCTTC. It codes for CASSYSRTSGSHEQFF.

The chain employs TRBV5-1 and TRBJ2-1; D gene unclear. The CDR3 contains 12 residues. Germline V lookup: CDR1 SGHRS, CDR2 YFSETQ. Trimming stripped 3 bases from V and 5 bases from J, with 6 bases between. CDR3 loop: CASSYQDNEQFF. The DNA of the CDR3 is TGCGCCAGCAGCTACCAGGACAATGAGCAGTTCTTC.

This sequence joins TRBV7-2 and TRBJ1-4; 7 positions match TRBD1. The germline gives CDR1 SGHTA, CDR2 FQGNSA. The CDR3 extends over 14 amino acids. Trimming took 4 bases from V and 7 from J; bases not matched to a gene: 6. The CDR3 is CASSSDRVVEKLFF. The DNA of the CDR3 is TGTGCCAGCAGCTCCGACAGGGTAGTTGAAAAACTGTTTTTT. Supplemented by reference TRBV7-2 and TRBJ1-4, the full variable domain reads GAGVSQSPSNKVTEKGKDVELRCDPISGHTALYWYRQSLGQGLEFLIYFQGNSAPDKSGLPSDRFSAERTGGSVSTLTIQRTQQEDSAVYLCASSSDRVVEKLFFGSGTQLSVL.

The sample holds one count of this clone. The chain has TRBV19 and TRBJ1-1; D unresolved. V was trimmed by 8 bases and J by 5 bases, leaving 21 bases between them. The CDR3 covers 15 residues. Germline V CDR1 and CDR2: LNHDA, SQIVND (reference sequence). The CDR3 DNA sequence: TGTGCCAGTTCCCCCCGCCCTGCAGGTGAGACTGAAGCTTTCTTT. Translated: CASSPRPAGETEAFF.

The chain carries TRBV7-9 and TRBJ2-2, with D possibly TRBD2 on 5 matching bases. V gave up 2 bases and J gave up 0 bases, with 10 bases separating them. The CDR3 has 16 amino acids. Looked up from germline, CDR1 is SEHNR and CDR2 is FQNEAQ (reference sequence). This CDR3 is CASSLSVTTNTGELFF. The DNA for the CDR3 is TGTGCCAGCAGCTTATCCGTGACTACGAACACCGGGGAGCTGTTTTTT.

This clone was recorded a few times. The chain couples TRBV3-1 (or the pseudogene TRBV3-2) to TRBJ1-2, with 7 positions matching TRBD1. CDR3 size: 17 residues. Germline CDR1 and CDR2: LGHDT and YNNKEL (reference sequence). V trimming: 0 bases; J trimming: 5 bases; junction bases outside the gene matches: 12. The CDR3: CASSQDILADRNYGYTF. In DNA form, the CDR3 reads TGTGCCAGCAGCCAAGATATATTAGCGGACAGGAATTATGGCTACACCTTC.

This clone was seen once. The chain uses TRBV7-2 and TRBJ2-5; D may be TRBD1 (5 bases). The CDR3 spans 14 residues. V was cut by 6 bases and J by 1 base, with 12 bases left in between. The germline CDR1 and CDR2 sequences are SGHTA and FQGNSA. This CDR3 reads CASRLKTAQETQYF. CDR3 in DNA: TGTGCCAGCAGGCTAAAGACAGCCCAAGAGACCCAGTACTTC.

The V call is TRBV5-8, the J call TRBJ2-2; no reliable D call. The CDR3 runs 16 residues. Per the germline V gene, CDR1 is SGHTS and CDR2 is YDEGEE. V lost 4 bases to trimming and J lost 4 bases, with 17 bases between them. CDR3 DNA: TGTGCCAGCAGCGCCGTCGGTACGTCTCCCACCGGGGAGCTGTTTTTT. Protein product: CASSAVGTSPTGELFF.

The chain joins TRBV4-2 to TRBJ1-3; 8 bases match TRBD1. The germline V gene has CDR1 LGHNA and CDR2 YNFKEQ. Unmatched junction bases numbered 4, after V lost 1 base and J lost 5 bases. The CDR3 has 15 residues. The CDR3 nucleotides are TGTGCCAGCAGCCAAGCCAGGACAGGGAGAAACACCATATATTTT. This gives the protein CASSQARTGRNTIYF.